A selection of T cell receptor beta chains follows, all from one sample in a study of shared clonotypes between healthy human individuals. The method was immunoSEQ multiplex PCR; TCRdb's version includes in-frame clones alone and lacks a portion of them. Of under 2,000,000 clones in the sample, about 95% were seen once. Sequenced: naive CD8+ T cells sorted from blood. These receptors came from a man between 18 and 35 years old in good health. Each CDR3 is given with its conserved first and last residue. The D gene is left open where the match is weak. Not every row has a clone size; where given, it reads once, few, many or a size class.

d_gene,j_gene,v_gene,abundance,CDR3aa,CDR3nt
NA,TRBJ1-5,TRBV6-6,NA,CASSYPDNQRPQHF,TGTGCCAGCAGTTACCCGGACAATCAACGGCCCCAGCATTTT
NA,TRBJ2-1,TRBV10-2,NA,CASSESVAVYNEQFF,TGCGCCAGCAGTGAGTCGGTAGCGGTCTACAATGAGCAGTTCTTC
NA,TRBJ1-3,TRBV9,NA,CASSDKGSGNTIYF,TGTGCCAGCAGCGACAAGGGGTCTGGAAACACCATATATTTT
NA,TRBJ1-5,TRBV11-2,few,CASSFSRDDNQPQHF,TGTGCCAGCAGCTTCTCCCGGGACGACAATCAGCCCCAGCATTTT
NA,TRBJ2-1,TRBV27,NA,CASSPPRAYNEQFF,TGTGCCAGCAGTCCGCCTAGGGCCTACAATGAGCAGTTCTTC
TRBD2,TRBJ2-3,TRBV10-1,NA,CASSDGLAVRDTQYF,TGCGCCAGCAGTGATGGACTAGCGGTCCGGGATACGCAGTATTTT
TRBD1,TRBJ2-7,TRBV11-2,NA,CASSFQYAGQGFYEQYF,TGTGCCAGCAGCTTTCAGTACGCGGGACAGGGGTTCTACGAGCAGTACTTC
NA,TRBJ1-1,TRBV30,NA,CAWSVGTNTEAFF,TGTGCCTGGAGTGTCGGAACGAACACTGAAGCTTTCTTT
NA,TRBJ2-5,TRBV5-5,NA,CASRDESVHRKETQYF,TGTGCCAGCAGGGACGAATCCGTACACCGAAAAGAGACCCAGTACTTC
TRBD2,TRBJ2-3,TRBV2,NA,CASSELAGLTDTQYF,TGTGCCAGCAGCGAACTAGCGGGCCTCACAGATACGCAGTATTTT
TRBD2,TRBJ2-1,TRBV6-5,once,CASSYSGGADNEQFF,TGTGCCAGCAGTTACAGCGGGGGGGCCGACAATGAGCAGTTCTTC
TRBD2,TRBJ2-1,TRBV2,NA,CASSELAGGTDNEQFF,TGTGCCAGCAGTGAGCTAGCGGGAGGTACGGATAATGAGCAGTTCTTC
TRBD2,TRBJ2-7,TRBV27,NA,CASRPDGGAHEQYF,TGTGCCAGCAGGCCCGACGGGGGGGCCCACGAGCAGTACTTC
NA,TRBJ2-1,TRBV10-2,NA,CASSESLYEQFF,TGCGCCAGCAGTGAGTCCCTTTATGAGCAGTTCTTC
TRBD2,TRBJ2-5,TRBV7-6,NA,CASSLRDSGRETQYF,TGTGCCAGCAGCTTAAGGGATAGCGGGAGAGAGACCCAGTACTTC
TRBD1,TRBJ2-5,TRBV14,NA,CASSQDPSRGRETQYF,TGTGCCAGCAGCCAAGATCCTTCCAGGGGGCGCGAGACCCAGTACTTC
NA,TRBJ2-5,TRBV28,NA,CASSFPTGRLEETQYF,TGTGCCAGCAGTTTCCCAACGGGCCGGTTGGAAGAGACCCAGTACTTC
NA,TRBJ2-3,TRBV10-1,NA,CASSESGRGTDTQYF,TGCGCCAGCAGTGAGTCGGGCAGGGGCACAGATACGCAGTATTTT
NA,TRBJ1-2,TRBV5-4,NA,CASSSPDINYGYTF,TGTGCCAGCAGCTCACCGGACATTAACTATGGCTACACCTTC
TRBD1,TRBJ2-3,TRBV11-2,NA,CASSDGQGARDTQYF,TGTGCCAGCAGCGACGGACAGGGGGCAAGAGATACGCAGTATTTT
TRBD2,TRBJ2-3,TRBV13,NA,CASSRIEAFAGELRLAVGPDTQYF,TGTGCCAGCAGCCGAATAGAGGCCTTCGCCGGGGAACTCCGACTAGCAGTAGGCCCAGATACGCAGTATTTT
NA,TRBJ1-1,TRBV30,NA,CAWNGLNTEAFF,TGTGCCTGGAACGGATTGAACACTGAAGCTTTCTTT
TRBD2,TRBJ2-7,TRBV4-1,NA,CASSHQAGGGSYEQYF,TGCGCCAGCAGCCACCAAGCGGGAGGGGGATCCTACGAGCAGTACTTC
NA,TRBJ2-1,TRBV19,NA,CASSIVGSYNEQFF,TGTGCCAGTAGTATAGTGGGGAGCTACAATGAGCAGTTCTTC
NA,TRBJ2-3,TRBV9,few,CASSGGSTDTQYF,TGTGCCAGCAGCGGGGGTAGCACAGATACGCAGTATTTT
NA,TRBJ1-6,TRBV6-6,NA,CASTHTRGGYSPLHF,TGTGCCAGCACCCACACCCGGGGGGGGTATTCACCCCTCCACTTT
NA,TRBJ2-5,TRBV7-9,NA,CASSLDSWETQYF,TGTGCCAGCAGCTTAGACAGCTGGGAGACCCAGTACTTC
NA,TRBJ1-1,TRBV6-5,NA,CASYPFVSQATEAFF,TGTGCCTCTTACCCCTTCGTTTCACAGGCCACTGAAGCTTTCTTT
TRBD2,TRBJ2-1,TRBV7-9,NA,CASSLVPSGIQNEQFF,TGTGCCAGCAGCTTAGTTCCTAGCGGGATACAAAATGAGCAGTTCTTC
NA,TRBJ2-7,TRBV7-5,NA,CASSPRVSTYEQYF,TGTGCCAGCAGCCCACGGGTCTCGACCTACGAGCAGTACTTC
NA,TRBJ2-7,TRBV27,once,CASSPGGSGYEQYF,TGTGCCAGCAGCCCTGGGGGGTCGGGCTACGAGCAGTACTTC
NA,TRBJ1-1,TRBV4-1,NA,CASSQDGQGRTEAFF,TGCGCCAGCAGCCAAGATGGGCAGGGACGCACTGAAGCTTTCTTT
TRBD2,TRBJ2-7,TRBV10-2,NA,CASNLAGPSYEQYF,TGCGCCAGCAACCTAGCGGGGCCCTCCTACGAGCAGTACTTC
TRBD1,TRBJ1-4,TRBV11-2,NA,CASSMGDRGWSNEKLFF,TGTGCCAGCAGCATGGGGGACAGGGGATGGTCTAATGAAAAACTGTTTTTT
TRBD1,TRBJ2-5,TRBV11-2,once,CASRTGTGVETQYF,TGTGCCAGCAGGACCGGGACAGGGGTAGAGACCCAGTACTTC
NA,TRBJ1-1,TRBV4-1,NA,CASSQDFRFEGTEAFF,TGCGCCAGCAGCCAAGATTTTCGGTTCGAGGGCACTGAAGCTTTCTTT
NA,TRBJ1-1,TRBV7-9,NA,CASSSHSTEAFF,TGTGCCAGCAGCTCCCACAGCACTGAAGCTTTCTTT
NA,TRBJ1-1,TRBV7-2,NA,CASSLGAGVREAFF,TGTGCCAGCAGCTTAGGGGCAGGGGTACGTGAGGCTTTCTTT
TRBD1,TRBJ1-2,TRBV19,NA,CASYTGGPFGYTF,TGTGCCAGTTATACAGGGGGTCCGTTTGGCTACACCTTC
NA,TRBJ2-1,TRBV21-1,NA,CASGPLAGDYNEQFF,TGTGCCAGCGGCCCACTAGCGGGGGACTACAATGAGCAGTTCTTC
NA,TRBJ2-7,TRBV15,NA,CATSLVHESYEQYF,TGTGCCACCTCCCTCGTCCACGAGTCCTACGAGCAGTACTTC
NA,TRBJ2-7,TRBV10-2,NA,CASSVPEQYF,TGCGCCAGCAGTGTACCCGAGCAGTACTTC
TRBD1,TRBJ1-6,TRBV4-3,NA,CASSRDREAADSPLHF,TGCGCCAGCAGCCGAGACAGGGAGGCCGCGGATTCACCCCTCCACTTT
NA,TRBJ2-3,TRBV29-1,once,CSVEERGSTDTQYF,TGCAGCGTTGAAGAAAGGGGAAGCACAGATACGCAGTATTTT
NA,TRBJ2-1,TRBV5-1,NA,CASSLNLDEQFF,TGCGCCAGCAGCTTGAACCTGGATGAGCAGTTCTTC
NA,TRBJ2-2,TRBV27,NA,CASSATTTGELFF,TGTGCCAGCAGTGCGACAACCACCGGGGAGCTGTTTTTT
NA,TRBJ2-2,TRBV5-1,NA,CASSFEGSSNTGELFF,TGCGCCAGCAGCTTTGAGGGGTCGTCAAACACCGGGGAGCTGTTTTTT
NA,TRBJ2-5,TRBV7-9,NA,CASSPTVQETQYF,TGTGCCAGCAGCCCGACAGTACAAGAGACCCAGTACTTC
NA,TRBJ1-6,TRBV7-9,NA,CASSLGFGNSPLHF,TGTGCCAGCAGCCTGGGGTTCGGTAATTCACCCCTCCACTTT
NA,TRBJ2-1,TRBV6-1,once,CASSELVQGGFSTDEQFF,TGTGCCAGCAGTGAATTGGTCCAGGGAGGCTTCAGTACGGATGAGCAGTTCTTC
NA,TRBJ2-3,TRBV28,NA,CASSPPGGGRTDTQYF,TGTGCCAGCAGTCCCCCGGGCGGGGGCCGGACAGATACGCAGTATTTT
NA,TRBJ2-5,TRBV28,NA,CASSSTGQTDQETQYF,TGTGCCAGCAGCAGCACCGGACAGACGGACCAAGAGACCCAGTACTTC
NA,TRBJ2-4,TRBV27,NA,CASSLGGAGEAKNIQYF,TGTGCCAGCAGTTTGGGGGGGGCGGGAGAGGCAAAAAACATTCAGTACTTC
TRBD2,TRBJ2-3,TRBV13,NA,CASSLTRTAGGSTDTQYF,TGTGCCAGCAGCTTAACTCGTACAGCGGGGGGCTCCACAGATACGCAGTATTTT
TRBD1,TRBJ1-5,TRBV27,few,CASSSGQGYQPQHF,TGTGCCAGCAGTTCGGGACAGGGGTACCAGCCCCAGCATTTT
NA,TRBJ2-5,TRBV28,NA,CASSLSLGYGETQYF,TGTGCCAGCAGTTTATCTTTAGGCTATGGGGAGACCCAGTACTTC
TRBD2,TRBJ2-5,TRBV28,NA,CASSFLAGGQETQYF,TGTGCCAGCAGTTTTCTAGCGGGGGGACAAGAGACCCAGTACTTC
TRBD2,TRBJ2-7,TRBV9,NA,CASSAGLALTYEQYF,TGTGCCAGCAGCGCCGGACTAGCTTTAACCTACGAGCAGTACTTC
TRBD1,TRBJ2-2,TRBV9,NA,CASSEPGQGNTGELFF,TGTGCCAGCAGCGAGCCGGGACAGGGGAACACCGGGGAGCTGTTTTTT